These T cell receptor beta chains were read from a single sample in a study of OX40 agonist ivuxolimab in advanced cancers. Here immunoSEQ multiplex PCR was the method, and the copy in TCRdb shows in-frame clones only, minus some. Of 35,000 to 45,000 clones listed, about 89% are singletons. This specimen was CD4+ or CD8+ T cells sorted from blood, taken in a trial of the OX40 agonist ivuxolimab. These receptors were obtained from an adult with an advanced solid tumor such as melanoma, head and neck, liver or kidney cancer. The CDR3 runs from the conserved cysteine through the conserved F or W. Each record gives: D gene, J gene, clone size, V gene, CDR3 DNA, CDR3 protein. The D gene is left open where the match is weak. A clone size is listed for some rows: how often the clone was seen (once, few, many), or a class if it is expanded.

d_call: TRBD1
j_call: TRBJ1-1
clone_size: .
v_call: TRBV6-5
cdr3_nt: TGTGCCAGCAGTTACGACGGGCAGGGGGCCCTAGGAGCTTTCTTT
cdr3_aa: CASSYDGQGALGAFF

d_call: .
j_call: TRBJ2-7
clone_size: .
v_call: TRBV5-5
cdr3_nt: TGTGCCAGCAGCCGTCTAGCTACCTACGAGCAGTACTTC
cdr3_aa: CASSRLATYEQYF

d_call: .
j_call: TRBJ1-1
clone_size: .
v_call: TRBV15
cdr3_nt: TGTGCCACCAGCCCGATGAACACTGAGGCTTTCTTT
cdr3_aa: CATSPMNTEAFF

d_call: .
j_call: TRBJ2-7
clone_size: .
v_call: TRBV27
cdr3_nt: TGTGCCAGCAGTTTATCCGGCTACGAGCAGTACTTC
cdr3_aa: CASSLSGYEQYF

d_call: TRBD1
j_call: TRBJ1-2
clone_size: .
v_call: TRBV5-1
cdr3_nt: TGCGCCAGCAGCTCACCGGGACAGGGGTTCGGCTACACCTTC
cdr3_aa: CASSSPGQGFGYTF

d_call: .
j_call: TRBJ2-1
clone_size: .
v_call: TRBV14
cdr3_nt: TGTGCCAGCAGCCAACTTTCCTACAATGAGCAGTTCTTC
cdr3_aa: CASSQLSYNEQFF

d_call: .
j_call: TRBJ1-1
clone_size: .
v_call: TRBV2
cdr3_nt: TGTGCCAGCAGTCCCGGGCGGGGGGTAGGTGCTTTCTTT
cdr3_aa: CASSPGRGVGAFF

d_call: TRBD2
j_call: TRBJ2-4
clone_size: once
v_call: TRBV7-9
cdr3_nt: TGTGCCAGCAGCTTAGTTACTAGCGGGCTAGCCAAAAACATTCAGTACTTC
cdr3_aa: CASSLVTSGLAKNIQYF

d_call: .
j_call: TRBJ1-2
clone_size: .
v_call: TRBV2
cdr3_nt: TGTGCCAGCAGTGACGCGCTCGGGGGCTACACCTTC
cdr3_aa: CASSDALGGYTF

d_call: .
j_call: TRBJ2-3
clone_size: .
v_call: TRBV19
cdr3_nt: TGTGCCAGTAGTTTGGAGGGCGGCACAGATACGCAGTATTTT
cdr3_aa: CASSLEGGTDTQYF

d_call: .
j_call: TRBJ1-5
clone_size: .
v_call: TRBV20-1
cdr3_nt: TGCAGTGCTAGAGGGCCAGGGGCCCAGCATTTT
cdr3_aa: CSARGPGAQHF

d_call: .
j_call: TRBJ1-1
clone_size: .
v_call: TRBV6-1
cdr3_nt: TGTGCCAGCAGTGAACGGCAGACGAACACTGAAGCTTTCTTT
cdr3_aa: CASSERQTNTEAFF

d_call: .
j_call: TRBJ1-2
clone_size: .
v_call: TRBV11-2
cdr3_nt: TGTGCCAGCAGCTTCGGGAGCGGCTACACCTTC
cdr3_aa: CASSFGSGYTF

d_call: .
j_call: TRBJ2-7
clone_size: .
v_call: TRBV5-6
cdr3_nt: TGTGCCAGCAGCCGGACAAACGCACGCCACGAGCAGTACTTC
cdr3_aa: CASSRTNARHEQYF

d_call: .
j_call: TRBJ2-7
clone_size: .
v_call: TRBV5-4
cdr3_nt: TGTGCCAGCAGCTTCGCCAACTCCTACGAGCAGTACTTC
cdr3_aa: CASSFANSYEQYF

d_call: .
j_call: TRBJ2-3
clone_size: .
v_call: TRBV16
cdr3_nt: TGTGCCAGCAGCCCACGCAGTCGGAGCACAGATACGCAGTATTTT
cdr3_aa: CASSPRSRSTDTQYF

d_call: TRBD2
j_call: TRBJ2-7
clone_size: once
v_call: TRBV11-2
cdr3_nt: TGTGCCAGCAGCTTTTCACTAGCGGGGGGCATCTACGAGCAGTACTTC
cdr3_aa: CASSFSLAGGIYEQYF

d_call: TRBD1
j_call: TRBJ1-1
clone_size: once
v_call: TRBV7-8
cdr3_nt: TGTGCCAGCAGCTACAGGGGAACTGAAGCTTTCTTT
cdr3_aa: CASSYRGTEAFF

d_call: TRBD1
j_call: TRBJ1-3
clone_size: .
v_call: TRBV4-1
cdr3_nt: TGCGCCAGCAGCCAAGACAGGGGGCATGGAAACACCATATATTTT
cdr3_aa: CASSQDRGHGNTIYF

d_call: TRBD1
j_call: TRBJ1-1
clone_size: .
v_call: TRBV12-5
cdr3_nt: TGTGCTAGTGGCTCCTCCAGGGGGGCGGCAGGGTCGTTATTCGTCGTCACTGAAGCTTTCTTT
cdr3_aa: CASGSSRGAAGSLFVVTEAFF

d_call: .
j_call: TRBJ2-1
clone_size: .
v_call: TRBV9
cdr3_nt: TGTGCCAGCAGCCCCAAGCGCGCCACCTACAATGAGCAGTTCTTC
cdr3_aa: CASSPKRATYNEQFF

d_call: TRBD1
j_call: TRBJ1-2
clone_size: .
v_call: TRBV4-1
cdr3_nt: TGCGCCAGCAGCGGATTGACGGGGACAGGGCACTATGGCTACACCTTC
cdr3_aa: CASSGLTGTGHYGYTF

d_call: TRBD1
j_call: TRBJ1-1
clone_size: .
v_call: TRBV7-9
cdr3_nt: TGTGCCAGCAGCTACCCTTTACAGGGGCGGACTGAAGCTTTCTTT
cdr3_aa: CASSYPLQGRTEAFF

d_call: .
j_call: TRBJ2-1
clone_size: .
v_call: TRBV5-6
cdr3_nt: TGTGCCAGCAGCTTCGGTACGGGGGCCATCTACAATGAGCAGTTCTTC
cdr3_aa: CASSFGTGAIYNEQFF

d_call: .
j_call: TRBJ2-7
clone_size: .
v_call: TRBV7-9
cdr3_nt: TGTGCCAGCAGCCCGGACTTCTCCTACGAGCAGTACTTC
cdr3_aa: CASSPDFSYEQYF

d_call: .
j_call: TRBJ1-1
clone_size: .
v_call: TRBV19
cdr3_nt: TGTGCCAGTAGTATAAGTAAGGGAAGCACTGAAGCTTTCTTT
cdr3_aa: CASSISKGSTEAFF

d_call: .
j_call: TRBJ2-1
clone_size: .
v_call: TRBV10-2
cdr3_nt: TGCGCCAGTCGATTGGGATACAATGAGCAGTTCTTC
cdr3_aa: CASRLGYNEQFF

d_call: .
j_call: TRBJ2-1
clone_size: .
v_call: TRBV7-6
cdr3_nt: TGTGCCAGCAGCCCCTTGTACCCGGGGGCCCCCTACAATGAGCAGTTCTTC
cdr3_aa: CASSPLYPGAPYNEQFF

d_call: .
j_call: TRBJ1-3
clone_size: .
v_call: TRBV7-9
cdr3_nt: TGTGCCAGCAGCTTAGTGGGGGGCCTAACCGGAAACACCATATATTTT
cdr3_aa: CASSLVGGLTGNTIYF

d_call: .
j_call: TRBJ2-7
clone_size: .
v_call: TRBV27
cdr3_nt: TGTGCCAGCAGTCGGGACGGAGCCTACGAGCAGTACTTC
cdr3_aa: CASSRDGAYEQYF

d_call: .
j_call: TRBJ1-4
clone_size: .
v_call: TRBV5-1
cdr3_nt: TGCGCCAGCAGCTTGATCCCCCACGGTGAAAAACTGTTTTTT
cdr3_aa: CASSLIPHGEKLFF

d_call: TRBD1
j_call: TRBJ2-7
clone_size: medium-sized
v_call: TRBV11-2
cdr3_nt: TGTGCCAGTTCATGGACAGGAAAATACGAGCAGTACTTC
cdr3_aa: CASSWTGKYEQYF

d_call: .
j_call: TRBJ2-1
clone_size: .
v_call: TRBV5-1
cdr3_nt: TGCGCCAGCAGCTTGGGGGGGTTACTTGAGCAGTTCTTC
cdr3_aa: CASSLGGLLEQFF

d_call: TRBD2
j_call: TRBJ2-5
clone_size: .
v_call: TRBV9
cdr3_nt: TGTGCCAGCACCGGGGGACTAGCGGGAGTGGGAGTTCAGGAGACCCAGTACTTC
cdr3_aa: CASTGGLAGVGVQETQYF

d_call: .
j_call: TRBJ1-2
clone_size: few
v_call: TRBV10-1
cdr3_nt: TGCGCCAGCAGTGAGTACTATGGCTACACCTTC
cdr3_aa: CASSEYYGYTF

d_call: .
j_call: TRBJ2-5
clone_size: .
v_call: TRBV29-1
cdr3_nt: TGCAGCGTTGAAGATCTTTCCGTTTTTAGGGGGTTCCCTAAAGAGACCCAGTACTTC
cdr3_aa: CSVEDLSVFRGFPKETQYF

d_call: TRBD2
j_call: TRBJ2-7
clone_size: .
v_call: TRBV11-2
cdr3_nt: TGTGCCAGCAGCTTTACTAGCGGGGACGAGCAGTACTTC
cdr3_aa: CASSFTSGDEQYF

d_call: TRBD1
j_call: TRBJ2-7
clone_size: .
v_call: TRBV2
cdr3_nt: TGTGCCAGCAGTTCACAGGGGCGAGGGAACCACGAGCAGTACTTC
cdr3_aa: CASSSQGRGNHEQYF

d_call: TRBD1
j_call: TRBJ2-1
clone_size: .
v_call: TRBV10-2
cdr3_nt: TGCGCCAGCAGTTGGGGACAGGAATACAATGAGCAGTTCTTC
cdr3_aa: CASSWGQEYNEQFF

d_call: .
j_call: TRBJ2-3
clone_size: .
v_call: TRBV2
cdr3_nt: TGTGCCAGCAGCTTAGGAGCAGGAGATACGCAGTATTTT
cdr3_aa: CASSLGAGDTQYF

d_call: .
j_call: TRBJ2-3
clone_size: .
v_call: TRBV2
cdr3_nt: TGTGCCAGCAGTTGGACAGTCACAGATACGCAGTATTTT
cdr3_aa: CASSWTVTDTQYF

d_call: .
j_call: TRBJ2-7
clone_size: .
v_call: TRBV7-9
cdr3_nt: TGTGCCAGCAGCTTATCTTACGAGCAGTACTTC
cdr3_aa: CASSLSYEQYF

d_call: .
j_call: TRBJ2-3
clone_size: few
v_call: TRBV6-6
cdr3_nt: TGTGCCAGCAGCCACCAGGAGATCACAGATACGCAGTATTTT
cdr3_aa: CASSHQEITDTQYF

d_call: .
j_call: TRBJ1-5
clone_size: .
v_call: TRBV28
cdr3_nt: TGTGCCAGCAGTTTTCGAGCAGGCGGGGGAAATCAGCCCCAGCATTTT
cdr3_aa: CASSFRAGGGNQPQHF

d_call: TRBD1
j_call: TRBJ1-1
clone_size: .
v_call: TRBV2
cdr3_nt: TGTGCCAGCAGTGAGGCCGCTGACAGGGCGGACACTGAAGCTTTCTTT
cdr3_aa: CASSEAADRADTEAFF

d_call: .
j_call: TRBJ1-1
clone_size: .
v_call: TRBV9
cdr3_nt: TGTGCCAGCGGGGCAGGGGCCATGAACACTGAAGCTTTCTTT
cdr3_aa: CASGAGAMNTEAFF

d_call: .
j_call: TRBJ2-1
clone_size: .
v_call: TRBV7-8
cdr3_nt: TGTGCCAGCAGCCCCCGAGGGCAGCAGTTCTTC
cdr3_aa: CASSPRGQQFF

d_call: .
j_call: TRBJ2-3
clone_size: .
v_call: TRBV11-1
cdr3_nt: TGTGCCAGCAGCCCTCGCTTTGACATCAGGCCGGATACGCAGTATTTT
cdr3_aa: CASSPRFDIRPDTQYF

d_call: .
j_call: TRBJ2-7
clone_size: few
v_call: TRBV21-1
cdr3_nt: TGTGCCAGCAAAGGGGCGGGGGGAAGATACGAGCAGTACTTC
cdr3_aa: CASKGAGGRYEQYF